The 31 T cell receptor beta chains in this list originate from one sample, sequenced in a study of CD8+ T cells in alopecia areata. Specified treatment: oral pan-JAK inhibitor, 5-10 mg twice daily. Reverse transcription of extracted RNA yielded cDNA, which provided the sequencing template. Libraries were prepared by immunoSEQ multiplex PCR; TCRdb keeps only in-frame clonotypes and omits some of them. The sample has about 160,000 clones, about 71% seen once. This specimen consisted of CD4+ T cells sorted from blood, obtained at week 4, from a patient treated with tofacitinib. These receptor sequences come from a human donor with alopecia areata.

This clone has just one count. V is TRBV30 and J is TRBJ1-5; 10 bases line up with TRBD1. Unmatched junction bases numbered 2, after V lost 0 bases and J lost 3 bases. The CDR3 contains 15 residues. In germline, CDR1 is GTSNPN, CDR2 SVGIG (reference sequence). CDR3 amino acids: CAWSVGTGVNQPQHF. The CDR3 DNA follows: TGTGCCTGGAGTGTAGGGACAGGGGTCAATCAGCCCCAGCATTTT.

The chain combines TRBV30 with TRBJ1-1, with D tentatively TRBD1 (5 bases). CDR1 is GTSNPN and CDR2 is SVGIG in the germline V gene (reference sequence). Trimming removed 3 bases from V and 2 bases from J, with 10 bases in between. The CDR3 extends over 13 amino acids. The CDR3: CAWSLRENTEAFF. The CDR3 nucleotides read TGTGCCTGGAGCCTCAGGGAAAACACTGAAGCTTTCTTT.

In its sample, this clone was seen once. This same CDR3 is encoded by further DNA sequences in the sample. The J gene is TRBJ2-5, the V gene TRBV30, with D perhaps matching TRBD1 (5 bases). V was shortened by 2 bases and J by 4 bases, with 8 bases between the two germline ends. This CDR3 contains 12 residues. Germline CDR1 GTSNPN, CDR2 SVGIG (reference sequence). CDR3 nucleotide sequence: TGTGCCTGGAGTTGGCAGGGAGAGACCCAGTACTTC. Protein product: CAWSWQGETQYF.

The DNA of the CDR3 is TGCGCCAGCAGCTTGGCCCCAGGTGGGGGCAATCAGCCCCAGCATTTT. Its translation is CASSLAPGGGNQPQHF. The chain employs TRBV5-1 and TRBJ1-5; D gene uncertain. The CDR3 is made up of 16 amino acids. Trimming cost V 0 bases and J 2 bases, with 12 bases left between them. CDR1 and CDR2 (germline): SGHRS, YFSETQ.

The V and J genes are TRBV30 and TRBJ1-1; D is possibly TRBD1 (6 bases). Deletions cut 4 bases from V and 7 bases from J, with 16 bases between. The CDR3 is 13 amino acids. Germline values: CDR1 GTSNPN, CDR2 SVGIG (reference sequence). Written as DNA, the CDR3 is TGTGCCTGGACAAACCCAGGGGAGGGTGAAGCTTTCTTT. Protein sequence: CAWTNPGEGEAFF.

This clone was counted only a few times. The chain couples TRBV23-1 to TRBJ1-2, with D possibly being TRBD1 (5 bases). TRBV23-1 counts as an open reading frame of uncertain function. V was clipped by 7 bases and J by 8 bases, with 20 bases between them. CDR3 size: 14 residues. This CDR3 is CASTLWGRRLGYTF. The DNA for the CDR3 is TGCGCCAGCACCCTCTGGGGCCGCCGGCTGGGCTACACCTTC.

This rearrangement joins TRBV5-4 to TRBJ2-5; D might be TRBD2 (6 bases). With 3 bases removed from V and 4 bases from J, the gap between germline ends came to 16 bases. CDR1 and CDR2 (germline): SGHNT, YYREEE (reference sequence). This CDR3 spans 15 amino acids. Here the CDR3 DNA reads TGTGCCAGCAGCTCCCAGACTAGAATTTTAGAGACCCAGTACTTC. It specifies CASSSQTRILETQYF.

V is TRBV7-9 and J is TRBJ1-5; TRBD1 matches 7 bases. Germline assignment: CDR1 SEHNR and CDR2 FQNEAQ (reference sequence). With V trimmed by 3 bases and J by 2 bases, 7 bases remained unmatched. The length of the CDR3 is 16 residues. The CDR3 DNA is TGTGCCAGCAGCTTCTCCGGGACAGTGGGCAATCAGCCCCAGCATTTT. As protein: CASSFSGTVGNQPQHF. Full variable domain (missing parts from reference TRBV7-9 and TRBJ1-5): DTGVSQNPRHKITKRGQNVTFRCDPISEHNRLYWYRQTLGQGPEFLTYFQNEAQLEKSRLLSDRFSAERPKGSFSTLEIQRTEQGDSAMYLCASSFSGTVGNQPQHFGDGTRLSIL.

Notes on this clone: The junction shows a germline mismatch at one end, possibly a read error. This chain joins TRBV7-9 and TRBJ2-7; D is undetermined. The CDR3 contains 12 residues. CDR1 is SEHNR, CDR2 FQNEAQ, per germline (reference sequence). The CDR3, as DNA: TGTGCCAGCAGCCCCGACACCTTGGCTGCAAACTTC. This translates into CASSPDTLAANF.

The CDR3 nucleotides are TGCAGCGTTGATGGGGACACCTTC. It specifies CSVDGDTF. The chain uses TRBV29-1 and TRBJ1-2, with unresolved D. Germline loops: CDR1 SQVTM, CDR2 ANQGSEA. V was trimmed by 3 bases and J by 12 bases, leaving 5 bases between them. The CDR3 consists of 8 residues. Combining the CDR3 with reference TRBV29-1 and TRBJ1-2 gives the whole variable domain SAVISQKPSRDICQRGTSLTIQCQVDSQVTMMFWYRQQPGQSLTLIATANQGSEATYESGFVIDKFPISRPNLTFSTLTVSNMSPEDSSIYLCSVDGDTFGSGTRLTVV.

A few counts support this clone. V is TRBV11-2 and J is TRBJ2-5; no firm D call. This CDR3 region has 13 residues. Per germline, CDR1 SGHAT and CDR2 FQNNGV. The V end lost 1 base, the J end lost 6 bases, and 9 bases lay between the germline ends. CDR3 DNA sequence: TGTGCCAGCAGCTTAGTAGGGCTGAAGACCCAGTACTTC. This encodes CASSLVGLKTQYF.

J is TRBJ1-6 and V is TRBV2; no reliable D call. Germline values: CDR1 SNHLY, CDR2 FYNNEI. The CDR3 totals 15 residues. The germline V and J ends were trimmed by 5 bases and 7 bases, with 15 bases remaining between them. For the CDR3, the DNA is TGTGCCAGCAGTCCGATATTACTGGGGAATTCACCCCTCCACTTT. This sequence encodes CASSPILLGNSPLHF.

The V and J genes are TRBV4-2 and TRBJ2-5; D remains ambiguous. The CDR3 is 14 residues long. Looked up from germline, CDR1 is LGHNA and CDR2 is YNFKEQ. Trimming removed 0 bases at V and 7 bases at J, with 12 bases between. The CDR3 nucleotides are TGTGCCAGCAGCCAAGATTTGCGGTCAGGGACCCAGTACTTC. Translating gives CASSQDLRSGTQYF.

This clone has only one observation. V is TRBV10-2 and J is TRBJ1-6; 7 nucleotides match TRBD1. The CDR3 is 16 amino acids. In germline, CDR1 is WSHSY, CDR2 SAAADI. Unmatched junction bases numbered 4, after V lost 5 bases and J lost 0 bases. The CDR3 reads CASSRTGSSYNSPLHF. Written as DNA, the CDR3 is TGCGCCAGCAGTCGGACAGGCAGCTCCTATAATTCACCCCTCCACTTT.

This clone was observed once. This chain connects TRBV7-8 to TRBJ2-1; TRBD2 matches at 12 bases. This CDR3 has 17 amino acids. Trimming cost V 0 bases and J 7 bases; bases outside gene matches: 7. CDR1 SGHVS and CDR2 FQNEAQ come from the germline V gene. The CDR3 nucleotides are TGTGCCAGCAGCTTAGCCCGGACTAGCGGGGCACAAAATGAGCAGTTCTTC. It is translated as CASSLARTSGAQNEQFF.

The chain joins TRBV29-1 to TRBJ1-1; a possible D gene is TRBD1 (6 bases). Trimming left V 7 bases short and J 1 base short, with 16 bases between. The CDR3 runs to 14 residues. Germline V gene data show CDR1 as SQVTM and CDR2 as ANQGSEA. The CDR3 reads CSAHKGGWNTEAFF. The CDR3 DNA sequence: TGCAGCGCCCACAAGGGGGGTTGGAACACTGAAGCTTTCTTT.

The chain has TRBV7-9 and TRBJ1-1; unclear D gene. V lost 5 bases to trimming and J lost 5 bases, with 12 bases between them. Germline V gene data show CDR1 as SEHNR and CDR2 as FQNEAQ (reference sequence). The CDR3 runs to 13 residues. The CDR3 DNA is TGTGCCAGCAGCCCCGAAGTGCGAACTGAAGCTTTCTTT. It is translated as CASSPEVRTEAFF.

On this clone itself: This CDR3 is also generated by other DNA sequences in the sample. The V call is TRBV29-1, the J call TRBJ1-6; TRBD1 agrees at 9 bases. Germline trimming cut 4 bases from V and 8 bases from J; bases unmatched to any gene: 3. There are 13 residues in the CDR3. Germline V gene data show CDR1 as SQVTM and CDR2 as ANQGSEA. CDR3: CSVGDRADSPLHF. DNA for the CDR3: TGCAGCGTTGGGGACAGGGCAGATTCACCCCTCCACTTT.

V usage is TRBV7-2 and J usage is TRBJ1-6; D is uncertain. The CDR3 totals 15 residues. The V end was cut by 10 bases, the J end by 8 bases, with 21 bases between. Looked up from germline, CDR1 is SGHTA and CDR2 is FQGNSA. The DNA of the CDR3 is TGTGCCAATTCTAATACGGGGTCCTCCGATTCACCCCTCCACTTT. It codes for CANSNTGSSDSPLHF.

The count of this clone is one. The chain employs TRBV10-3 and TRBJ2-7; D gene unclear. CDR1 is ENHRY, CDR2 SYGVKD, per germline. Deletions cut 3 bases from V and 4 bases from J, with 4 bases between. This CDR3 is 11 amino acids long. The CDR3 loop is CAISDGYEQYF. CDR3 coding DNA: TGTGCCATCAGTGATGGGTACGAGCAGTACTTC.

The CDR3 spells CASSRDRVETQYF. CDR3 sequence (DNA): TGTGCCAGCAGCAGGGACAGGGTGGAGACCCAGTACTTC. V and J are TRBV7-8 and TRBJ2-5, with 9 bases lining up with TRBD1. The CDR3 is 13 amino acids. Germline CDR1 SGHVS, CDR2 FQNEAQ. The junction had 3 bases not matched to a gene; V was cut back by 5 bases and J by 5 bases.

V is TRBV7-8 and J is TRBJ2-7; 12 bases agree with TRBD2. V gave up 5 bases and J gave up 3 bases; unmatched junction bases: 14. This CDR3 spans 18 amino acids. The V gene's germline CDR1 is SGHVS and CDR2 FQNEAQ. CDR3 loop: CASSTDSLAGGNVYEQYF. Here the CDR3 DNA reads TGTGCCAGCAGCACTGACTCTCTAGCGGGGGGGAACGTCTACGAGCAGTACTTC.

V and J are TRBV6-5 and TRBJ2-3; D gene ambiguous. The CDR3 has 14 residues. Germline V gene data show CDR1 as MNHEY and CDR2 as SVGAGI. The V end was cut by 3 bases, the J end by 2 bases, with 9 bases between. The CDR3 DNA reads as TGTGCCAGCAGTTATGGAACGGCCACAGATACGCAGTATTTT. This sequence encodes CASSYGTATDTQYF.

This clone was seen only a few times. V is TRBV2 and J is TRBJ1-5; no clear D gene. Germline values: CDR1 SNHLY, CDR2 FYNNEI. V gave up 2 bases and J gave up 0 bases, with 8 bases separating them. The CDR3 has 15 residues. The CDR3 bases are TGTGCCAGCAGTGAACAGGCAAATAGCAATCAGCCCCAGCATTTT. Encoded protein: CASSEQANSNQPQHF.

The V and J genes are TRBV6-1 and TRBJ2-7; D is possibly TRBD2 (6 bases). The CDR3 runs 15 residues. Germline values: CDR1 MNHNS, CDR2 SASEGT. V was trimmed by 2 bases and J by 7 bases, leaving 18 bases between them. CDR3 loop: CASSERPGAAGEQYF. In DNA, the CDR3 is TGTGCCAGCAGTGAAAGGCCGGGAGCGGCCGGGGAGCAGTACTTC.

As DNA, the CDR3 is TGTGCCAGCAGATCCGCCCCCGCGAATGAGCAGTTCTTC. As protein: CASRSAPANEQFF. This sequence joins TRBV27 and TRBJ2-1, with D hard to call. The CDR3 is 13 amino acids. Looked up from germline, CDR1 is MNHEY and CDR2 is SMNVEV (reference sequence). The V gene lost 6 bases and the J gene lost 7 bases, with 13 bases spanning the gap.

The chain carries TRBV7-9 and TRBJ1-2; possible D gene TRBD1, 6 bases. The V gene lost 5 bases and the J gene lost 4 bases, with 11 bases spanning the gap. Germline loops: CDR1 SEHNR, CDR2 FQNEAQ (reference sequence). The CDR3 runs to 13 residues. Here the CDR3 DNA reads TGTGCCAGCAGCCAAGACAGGATCTATGGCTACACCTTC. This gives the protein CASSQDRIYGYTF. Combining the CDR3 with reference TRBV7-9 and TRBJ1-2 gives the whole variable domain DTGVSQNPRHKITKRGQNVTFRCDPISEHNRLYWYRQTLGQGPEFLTYFQNEAQLEKSRLLSDRFSAERPKGSFSTLEIQRTEQGDSAMYLCASSQDRIYGYTFGSGTRLTVV.

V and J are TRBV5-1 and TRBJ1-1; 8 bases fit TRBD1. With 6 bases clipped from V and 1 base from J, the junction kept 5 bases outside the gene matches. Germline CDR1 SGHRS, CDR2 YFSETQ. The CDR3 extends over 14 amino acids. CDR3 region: CASTGGTGNTEAFF. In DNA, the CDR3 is TGCGCCAGCACAGGGGGGACAGGGAACACTGAAGCTTTCTTT.

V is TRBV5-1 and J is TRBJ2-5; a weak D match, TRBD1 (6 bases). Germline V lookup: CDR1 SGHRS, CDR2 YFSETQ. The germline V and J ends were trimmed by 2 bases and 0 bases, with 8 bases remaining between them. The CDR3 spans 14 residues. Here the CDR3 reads CASSFGTHQETQYF. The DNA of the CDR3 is TGCGCCAGCAGCTTCGGGACACACCAAGAGACCCAGTACTTC.

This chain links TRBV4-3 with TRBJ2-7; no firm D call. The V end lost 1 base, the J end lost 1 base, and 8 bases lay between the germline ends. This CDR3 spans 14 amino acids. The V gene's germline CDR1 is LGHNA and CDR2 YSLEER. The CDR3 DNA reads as TGCGCCAGCAGCCAAGTATTACCTTCCTACGAGCAGTACTTC. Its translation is CASSQVLPSYEQYF.

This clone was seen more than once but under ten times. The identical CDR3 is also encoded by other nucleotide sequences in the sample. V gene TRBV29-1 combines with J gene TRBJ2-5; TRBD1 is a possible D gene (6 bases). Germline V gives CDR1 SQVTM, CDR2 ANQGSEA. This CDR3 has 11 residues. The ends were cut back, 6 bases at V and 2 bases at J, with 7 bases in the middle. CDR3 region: CSVGTQETQYF. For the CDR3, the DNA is TGCAGCGTCGGGACACAAGAGACCCAGTACTTC.